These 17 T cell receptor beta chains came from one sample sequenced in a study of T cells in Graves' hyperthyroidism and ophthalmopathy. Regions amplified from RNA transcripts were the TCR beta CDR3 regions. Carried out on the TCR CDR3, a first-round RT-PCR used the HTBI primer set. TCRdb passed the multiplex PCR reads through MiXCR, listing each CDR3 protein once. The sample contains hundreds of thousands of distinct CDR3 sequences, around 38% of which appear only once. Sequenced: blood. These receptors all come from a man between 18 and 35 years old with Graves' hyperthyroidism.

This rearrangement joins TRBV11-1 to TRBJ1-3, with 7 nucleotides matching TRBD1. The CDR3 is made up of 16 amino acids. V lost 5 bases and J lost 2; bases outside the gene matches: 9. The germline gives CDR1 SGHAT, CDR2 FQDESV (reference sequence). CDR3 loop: CASSLGRGGTGNTIYF. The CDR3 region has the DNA TGTGCCAGCAGCCTAGGACGAGGGGGCACTGGAAACACCATATATTTT. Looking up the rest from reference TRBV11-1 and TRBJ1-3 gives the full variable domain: EAEVAQSPRYKITEKSQAVAFWCDPISGHATLYWYRQILGQGPELLVQFQDESVVDDSQLPKDRFSAERLKGVDSTLKIQPAELGDSAMYLCASSLGRGGTGNTIYFGEGSWLTVV.

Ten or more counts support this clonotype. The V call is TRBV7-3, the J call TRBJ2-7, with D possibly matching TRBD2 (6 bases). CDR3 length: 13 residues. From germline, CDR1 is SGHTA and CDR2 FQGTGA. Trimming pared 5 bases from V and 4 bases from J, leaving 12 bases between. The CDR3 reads CASSPDSGYEQYF. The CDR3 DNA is TGTGCCAGCAGCCCCGACAGCGGGTACGAGCAGTACTTC. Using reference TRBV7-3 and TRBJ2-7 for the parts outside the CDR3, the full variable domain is GAGVSQTPSNKVTEKGKYVELRCDPISGHTALYWYRQSLGQGPEFLIYFQGTGAADDSGLPNDRFFAVRPEGSVSTLKIQRTERGDSAVYLCASSPDSGYEQYFGPGTRLTVT.

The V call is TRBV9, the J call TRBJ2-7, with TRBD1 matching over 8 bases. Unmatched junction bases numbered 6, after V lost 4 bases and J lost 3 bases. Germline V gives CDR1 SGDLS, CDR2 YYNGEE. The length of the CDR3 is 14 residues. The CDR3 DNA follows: TGTGCCAGCAGCCTGATGGGACAGGACTACGAGCAGTACTTC. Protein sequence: CASSLMGQDYEQYF.

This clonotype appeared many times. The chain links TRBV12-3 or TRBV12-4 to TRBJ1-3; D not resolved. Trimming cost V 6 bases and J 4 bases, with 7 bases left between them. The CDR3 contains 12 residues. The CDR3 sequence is CASSLSGNTIYF. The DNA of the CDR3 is TGTGCCAGCAGCTTATCCGGAAACACCATATATTTT.

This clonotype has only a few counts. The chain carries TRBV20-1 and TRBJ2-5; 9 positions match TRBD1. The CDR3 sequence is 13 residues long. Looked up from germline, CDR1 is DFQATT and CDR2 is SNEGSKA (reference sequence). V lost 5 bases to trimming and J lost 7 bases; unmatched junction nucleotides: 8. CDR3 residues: CSAWTGAVGTQYF. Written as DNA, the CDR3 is TGCAGTGCTTGGACAGGGGCGGTGGGGACCCAGTACTTC.

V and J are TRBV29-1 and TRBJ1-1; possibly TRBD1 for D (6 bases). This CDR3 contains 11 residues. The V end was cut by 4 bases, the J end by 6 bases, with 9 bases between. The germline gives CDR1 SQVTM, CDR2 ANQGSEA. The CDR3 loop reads CSVATGSEAFF. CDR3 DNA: TGCAGCGTTGCAACAGGGTCTGAAGCTTTCTTT.

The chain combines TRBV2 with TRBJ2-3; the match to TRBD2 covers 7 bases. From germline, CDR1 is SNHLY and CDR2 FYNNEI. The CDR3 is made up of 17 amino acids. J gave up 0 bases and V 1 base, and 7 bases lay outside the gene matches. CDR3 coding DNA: TGTGCCAGCAGTGAAGAGGGACTGACTAGCAGCACAGATACGCAGTATTTT. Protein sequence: CASSEEGLTSSTDTQYF.

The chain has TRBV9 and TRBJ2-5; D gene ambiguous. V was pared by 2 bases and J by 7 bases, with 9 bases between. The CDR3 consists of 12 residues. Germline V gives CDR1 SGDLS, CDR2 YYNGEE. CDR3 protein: CASSVRRWTQYF. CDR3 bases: TGTGCCAGCAGCGTCCGACGGTGGACCCAGTACTTC.

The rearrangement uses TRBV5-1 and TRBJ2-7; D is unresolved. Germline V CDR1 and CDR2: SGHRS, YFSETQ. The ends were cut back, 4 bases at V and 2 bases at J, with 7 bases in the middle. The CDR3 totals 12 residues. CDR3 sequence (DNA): TGCGCCAGCAGCGTACCAGCCTACGAGCAGTACTTC. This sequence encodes CASSVPAYEQYF.

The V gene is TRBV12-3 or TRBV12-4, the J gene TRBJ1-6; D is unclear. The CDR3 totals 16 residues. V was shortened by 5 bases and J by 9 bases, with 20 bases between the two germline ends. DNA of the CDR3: TGTGCCAGCAGTCCCCAAGCAGTGTTAGAAGGTTCACCCCTCCACTTT. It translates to CASSPQAVLEGSPLHF.

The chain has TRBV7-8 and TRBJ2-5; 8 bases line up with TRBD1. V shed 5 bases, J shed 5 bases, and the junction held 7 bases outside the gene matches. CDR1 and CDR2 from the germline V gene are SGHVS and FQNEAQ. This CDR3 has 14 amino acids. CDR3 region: CASSMTGARETQYF. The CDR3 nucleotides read TGTGCCAGCAGCATGACAGGGGCCCGGGAGACCCAGTACTTC.

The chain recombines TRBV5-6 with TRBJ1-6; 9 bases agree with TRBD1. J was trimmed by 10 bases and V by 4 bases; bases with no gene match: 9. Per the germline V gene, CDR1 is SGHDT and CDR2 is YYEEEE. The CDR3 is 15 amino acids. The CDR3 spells CASSGPGQGRSPLHF. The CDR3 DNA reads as TGTGCCAGCAGCGGTCCGGGACAGGGTCGGTCACCCCTCCACTTT.

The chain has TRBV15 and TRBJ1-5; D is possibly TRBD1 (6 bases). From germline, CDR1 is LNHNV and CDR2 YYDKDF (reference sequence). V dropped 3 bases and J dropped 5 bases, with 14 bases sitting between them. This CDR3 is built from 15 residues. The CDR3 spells CATSSAQGLDQPQHF. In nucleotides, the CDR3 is TGTGCCACCAGCAGCGCTCAGGGGTTGGATCAGCCCCAGCATTTT.

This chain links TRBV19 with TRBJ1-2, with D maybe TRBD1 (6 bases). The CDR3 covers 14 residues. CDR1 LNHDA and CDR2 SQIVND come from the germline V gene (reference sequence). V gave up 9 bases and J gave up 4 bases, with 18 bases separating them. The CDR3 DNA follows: TGTGCCAGCAGCCTCTCCGGGACACCCTATGGCTACACCTTC. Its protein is CASSLSGTPYGYTF.

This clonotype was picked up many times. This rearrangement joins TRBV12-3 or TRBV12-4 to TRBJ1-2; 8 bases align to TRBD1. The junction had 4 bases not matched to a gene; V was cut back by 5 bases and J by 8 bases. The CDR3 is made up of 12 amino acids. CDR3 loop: CASSRQGTGYTF. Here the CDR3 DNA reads TGTGCCAGCAGTCGACAGGGGACAGGCTACACCTTC.

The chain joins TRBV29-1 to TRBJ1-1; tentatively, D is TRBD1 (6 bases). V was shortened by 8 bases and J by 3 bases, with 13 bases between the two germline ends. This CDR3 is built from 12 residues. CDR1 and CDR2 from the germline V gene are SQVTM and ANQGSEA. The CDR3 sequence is CSLAGDHTEAFF. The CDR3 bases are TGCAGCTTAGCAGGGGATCACACTGAAGCTTTCTTT.

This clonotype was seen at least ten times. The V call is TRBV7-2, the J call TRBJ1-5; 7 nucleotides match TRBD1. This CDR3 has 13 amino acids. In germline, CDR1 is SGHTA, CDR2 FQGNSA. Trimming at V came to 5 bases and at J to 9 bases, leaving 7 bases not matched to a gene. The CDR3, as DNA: TGTGCCAGCAGCAAAGACAGGGTTGGGCCCCAGCATTTT. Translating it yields CASSKDRVGPQHF.